This TCR beta chain was sequenced in a study of blood T cell repertoires in COVID-19 (dated by TCRdb to between 2020 and 2021). About the investigation overall: Samples covering the acute and convalescent phases of COVID-19 were provided by collaborators in the United States, Italy and Spain. The prospective study material was composed of cDNA or gDNA derived from T cells, B-cell-depleted T cells, or PBMCs. The dataset comprised deeply sampled blood TCRbeta repertoires from subjects exposed to, actively infected with, or recovered from COVID-19. The repertoires were released in a freely available public database meant as a resource for research on the immune response to SARS-CoV-2. The samples were drawn from the first 160 participants of the ongoing ImmuneRACE study and from 1,254 subjects provided by 6 global collaborators. The sample metadata nearly always contained a de-identified subject ID, COVID-19 status, age in years and sex. Where HLA class I and class II types were available, the types were taken from metadata supplied by the sample provider, not from assay-based typing.

TCRbeta CDR3 regions were amplified from genomic DNA using the immunoSEQ Assay, a bias-controlled multiplex PCR. Regarding the original processing steps: Within the assay, amplification of reference gene primers was used to estimate how many nucleated cells each sample contained. To quantify the absolute abundance of each unique TCRbeta CDR3 rearrangement, sequence reads were collapsed and filtered. Productive Simpson clonality was computed per sample as the square root of Simpson's diversity index over productive rearrangements. TCRdb limited this immuneACCESS table to in-frame rearrangements with V and J called. A share of clones is missing; checked studies link under half to unresolved V genes, and the rest is unexplained. V and J calls and clone size are given by that table; D and trimming were obtained from the DNA. In all, the sample holds 300,000 to 350,000 clones, and around 80% of those were seen once. In total, the top ten clones hold almost 3% of the sample.

V and J are truncated by 4 bases and 10 bases respectively, leaving an intervening sequence of 20 bases. For CDR1 and CDR2, the germline V gene (reference sequence) lists LGHDT and YNNKEL. Taken from cysteine to phenylalanine, the CDR3 has 15 residues. Only the CDR3 DNA stays, 45 bases, in frame from base 1. Collaborating institutions collected whole blood in K2EDTA tubes following their own protocols. For TCRbeta analysis, collaborator samples were shipped as frozen whole blood, as isolated PBMCs, or as DNA extracted from either sample type. Results and caveats for the whole study, not just this receptor: The amount of clinical and demographic metadata varied by source and participant and was provided uncurated.

A remark on this clone: The clone's antigen remains unknown. There are no base qualities to consult, and no much larger clone falls within one base.

The sequencing sample was made of peripheral blood. The chain is assembled from TRBV3-1 (or the pseudogene TRBV3-2) and TRBJ2-4; a tentative D match to TRBD1 spans 7 bases. The sequence derives from a man aged 25-45 years with active or convalescent COVID-19. The nucleotide sequence reads as follows: TGTGCCAGCAGCCCAAGGCGGGACAGCTCTGGGATTCAGTACTTC. It specifies CASSPRRDSSGIQYF.